One TCR beta chain is described in this entry. Its cognate antigen is unknown. This CDR3 region has 16 residues. With 1 base removed from V and 9 bases from J, the gap between germline ends came to 16 bases. Germline assignment: CDR1 LGHNA and CDR2 YSLEER. This record comes from a study of T cells in localized non-small cell lung cancer. Study results and limitations: Adjacent lung exhibited a median of 57 among the 100 most abundant tumor clones. Sequencing involved a lone tumor region, leaving heterogeneity possible. The study found T cell clonality highest in uninvolved adjacent lung, above tumor.

Assay: immunoSEQ multiplex PCR; the TCRdb copy retains only in-frame clones and omits some. Counted here are roughly 50,000 clones, approximately 90% occurring once; the ten biggest clones make up roughly 21%. V usage is TRBV4-3 and J usage is TRBJ1-6; D may be TRBD1 (5 bases). Sequencing was performed on peripheral blood, taken before any cancer treatment. The TCR sequence derives from a man aged 40 to 70 with stage I lung adenocarcinoma. CDR3 bases: TGCGCCAGCAGCCAAGCTCAGCAGGGACTGGGTTCACCCCTCCACTTT. Protein product: CASSQAQQGLGSPLHF.